This T cell receptor beta chain was identified during a study of blood T cell repertoires in COVID-19. Whole-study context: In each case, the material was cDNA or gDNA derived from T cells, B-cell-depleted T cells, or PBMCs.

Generated by immunoSEQ multiplex PCR, the TCRdb table keeps only in-frame clones and is missing some. The sample holds 200,000 to 250,000 clones, about 80% seen once. Germline CDR1 and CDR2: SGHVS and FQNEAQ. This CDR3 contains 16 residues. V dropped 1 base and J dropped 2; count of bases not matched to a gene: 2. The rearrangement uses TRBV7-8 and TRBJ2-6; 7 bases are shared with TRBD2. The sequencing sample was made of peripheral blood. The sequence derives from a woman aged 80 or over with acute or convalescent COVID-19. The CDR3 spells CASSLGAGAGANVLTF. The CDR3, as DNA: TGTGCCAGCAGCTTAGGGGCGGGGGCTGGGGCCAACGTCCTGACTTTC.